These 29 T cell receptor beta chains came from one sample sequenced in a study of blood T cell repertoires in COVID-19. Data came from immunoSEQ multiplex PCR; TCRdb stores just in-frame clones and leaves some out. The data contain 190,000 or so clones, 80% to 85% of them seen just once; the ten biggest clones take up around 7.5%. The specimen sequenced was PBMCs or T cells enriched from blood (not recorded which). The receptors shown here come from a man aged 35-49 years who had recovered from COVID-19.

V usage is TRBV7-6 and J usage is TRBJ2-7, with D unclear. Germline V gene data show CDR1 as SGHVS and CDR2 as FNYEAQ. This CDR3 is 15 amino acids long. V was shortened by 5 bases and J by 4 bases, with 18 bases between the two germline ends. The CDR3 spells CASSPAPGSGYEQYF. DNA of the CDR3: TGTGCCAGCAGCCCCGCTCCGGGTAGTGGATACGAGCAGTACTTC.

The rearrangement links TRBV9 to TRBJ2-7; TRBD1 matches 10 bases. The CDR3 extends over 15 amino acids. The germline V gene encodes CDR1 SGDLS and CDR2 YYNGEE. The V segment lost 2 bases and the J segment 6 bases; nucleotides outside the gene matches: 8. CDR3 residues: CASSVSLGQGSEQYF. CDR3 DNA: TGTGCCAGCAGCGTTAGCCTGGGACAGGGGTCCGAGCAGTACTTC.

This CDR3 reads CSASRGDKNIQYF. CDR3 DNA sequence: TGCAGTGCTAGTCGGGGGGACAAAAACATTCAGTACTTC. This chain connects TRBV20-1 to TRBJ2-4, with 7 bases matching TRBD2. The CDR3 consists of 13 residues. J was trimmed by 3 bases and V by 3 bases; bases with no gene match: 2. Germline loops: CDR1 DFQATT, CDR2 SNEGSKA (reference sequence).

This sequence joins TRBV5-4 and TRBJ1-2; 8 bases fit TRBD1. The junction had 10 bases not matched to a gene; V was cut back by 1 base and J by 8 bases. The germline CDR1 and CDR2 sequences are SGHNT and YYREEE (reference sequence). The CDR3 spans 15 residues. The DNA for the CDR3 is TGTGCCAGCAGCTTGTCCAGGCAGGGGGCACGGGGCTACACCTTC. Translation: CASSLSRQGARGYTF. Using reference TRBV5-4 and TRBJ1-2 for the parts outside the CDR3, the full variable domain is ETGVTQSPTHLIKTRGQQVTLRCSSQSGHNTVSWYQQALGQGPQFIFQYYREEENGRGNFPPRFSGLQFPNYSSELNVNALELDDSALYLCASSLSRQGARGYTFGSGTRLTVV.

The CDR3 here is CASSRPRGFDNYGYTF. In DNA, the CDR3 is TGTGCCAGCAGCCGCCCGAGGGGGTTTGATAACTATGGCTACACCTTC. The chain uses TRBV28 and TRBJ1-2, with D perhaps matching TRBD1 (6 bases). Trimming pared 6 bases from V and 1 base from J, leaving 18 bases between. The CDR3 is made up of 16 amino acids. CDR1 is MDHEN and CDR2 is SYDVKM in the germline V gene.

V usage is TRBV7-3 and J usage is TRBJ2-1; 8 bases line up with TRBD1. This CDR3 comprises 17 residues. Germline CDR1 SGHTA, CDR2 FQGTGA. V shed 4 bases and J 0 bases; nucleotides not matched to a gene: 8. CDR3 nucleotides: TGTGCCAGCAGCTCTCAAGCCAGGGGGCCCTCCTACAATGAGCAGTTCTTC. This codes for CASSSQARGPSYNEQFF.

This rearrangement joins TRBV2 to TRBJ2-7; D uncertain. Trimming cost V 2 bases and J 3 bases, with 8 bases left between them. The CDR3 loop spans 13 amino acids. Germline V CDR1 and CDR2: SNHLY, FYNNEI. CDR3 residues: CASSELQYYEQYF. The CDR3 DNA follows: TGTGCCAGCAGTGAACTACAGTACTACGAGCAGTACTTC.

The chain links TRBV2 to TRBJ2-7; tentative D call: TRBD2 (7 bases). The CDR3 is made up of 17 amino acids. CDR1 and CDR2 (germline): SNHLY, FYNNEI. V was cut by 1 base and J by 3 bases, with 19 bases left in between. CDR3 region: CASSEDGRWGGRYEQYF. The CDR3, as DNA: TGTGCCAGCAGTGAAGATGGGAGGTGGGGGGGCCGCTACGAGCAGTACTTC.

The V call is TRBV4-2, the J call TRBJ2-5, with D maybe TRBD2 (6 bases). CDR1 is LGHNA, CDR2 YNFKEQ, per germline. The CDR3 is 15 residues long. V dropped 1 base and J dropped 5 bases, with 14 bases sitting between them. CDR3 nucleotide sequence: TGTGCCAGCAGCCAAGTAAGGGACTCGCGGGAGACCCAGTACTTC. Its protein product is CASSQVRDSRETQYF.

This clone was counted only a few times. This chain uses TRBV10-2 with TRBJ1-6, with D perhaps matching TRBD1 (6 bases). The CDR3 spans 15 residues. Trimming left V 8 bases short and J 6 bases short, with 17 bases between. Germline V CDR1 and CDR2: WSHSY, SAAADI. The CDR3 DNA is TGCGCCAGCGCCGTTCAGGGGCCCCGTAATTCACCCCTCCACTTT. It specifies CASAVQGPRNSPLHF.

V usage is TRBV7-9 and J usage is TRBJ2-1; D is possibly TRBD2 (6 bases). Germline V gives CDR1 SEHNR, CDR2 FQNEAQ (reference sequence). CDR3 length: 16 amino acids. V lost 2 bases, J lost 0 bases, and 11 bases lay in between. The CDR3 is CASSLRDSNSYNEQFF. The CDR3 DNA reads TGTGCCAGCAGCTTACGGGACTCTAACTCCTACAATGAGCAGTTCTTC.

This clone was observed a few times. The CDR3 protein is CASGQDTHYEQYF. The CDR3 DNA reads as TGTGCCAGCGGACAGGACACCCACTACGAGCAGTACTTC. The V call is TRBV7-8, the J call TRBJ2-7; 7 nucleotides match TRBD1. The CDR3 consists of 13 residues. The V gene end was trimmed by 8 bases and the J gene end by 3 bases; junction bases not matched to a gene: 7. Germline loops: CDR1 SGHVS, CDR2 FQNEAQ.

CDR3 residues: CASSYWDRKNIQYF. The CDR3 region has the DNA TGTGCCAGCAGTTATTGGGACAGAAAAAACATTCAGTACTTC. This chain links TRBV6-5 with TRBJ2-4; TRBD1 agrees at 7 bases. The CDR3 spans 14 residues. Germline lookup yields CDR1 MNHEY and CDR2 SVGAGI. V gave up 3 bases and J gave up 4 bases; unmatched junction bases: 3.

This rearrangement joins TRBV11-3 to TRBJ2-2, with 8 bases fitting TRBD1. Germline V lookup: CDR1 SGHNT, CDR2 YENEEA. J gave up 6 bases and V 7 bases, and 1 base lay outside the gene matches. The CDR3 runs to 12 residues. CDR3 residues: CASKTGAGELFF. The CDR3 DNA follows: TGTGCCAGCAAGACAGGGGCCGGGGAGCTGTTTTTT.

The rearrangement uses TRBV19 and TRBJ2-5, with D perhaps matching TRBD1 (5 bases). CDR1 and CDR2 from the germline V gene are LNHDA and SQIVND (reference sequence). V shed 3 bases and J shed 3 bases, with 14 bases lying between them. The CDR3 is 15 residues long. CDR3 DNA: TGTGCCAGTAGTATGCTCGACAGACGTAAAGAGACCCAGTACTTC. It specifies CASSMLDRRKETQYF.

J is TRBJ1-5 and V is TRBV6-4, with TRBD1 matching over 9 bases. The V and J ends lost 2 bases and 7 bases, in that order; junction bases with no gene match: 6. The CDR3 has 15 amino acids. In germline, CDR1 is MRHNA, CDR2 SNTAGT. CDR3 sequence: CASSDPGQGRQPQHF. The CDR3 DNA reads TGTGCCAGCAGTGACCCGGGACAGGGTAGGCAGCCCCAGCATTTT.

The chain employs TRBV3-1 (or the pseudogene TRBV3-2) and TRBJ2-6; D gene ambiguous. CDR1 is LGHDT, CDR2 YNNKEL, per germline (reference sequence). CDR3 size: 13 residues. V lost 6 bases and J 0 bases, leaving 3 bases between the germline ends. CDR3 loop: CASRSSGANVLTF. The DNA of the CDR3 is TGTGCCAGCAGGAGCTCTGGGGCCAACGTCCTGACTTTC.

The chain links TRBV7-9 to TRBJ2-1; 9 bases match TRBD2. J lost 2 bases, V lost 8 bases, and 7 bases had no gene match. The CDR3 has 15 residues. CDR1 is SEHNR and CDR2 is FQNEAQ in the germline V gene (reference sequence). CDR3 loop: CASDDSGGPYNEQFF. The DNA for the CDR3 is TGTGCCAGCGATGACAGCGGGGGGCCCTACAATGAGCAGTTCTTC.

The DNA of the CDR3 is TGTGCCACCCGGACAGGGGGCAATGGAGGCTACACCTTC. The encoded protein is CATRTGGNGGYTF. The rearrangement joins TRBV4-2 to TRBJ1-2; 11 bases line up with TRBD1. V lost 10 bases, J lost 8 bases, and 9 bases stayed unmatched. The CDR3 loop spans 13 amino acids. Per germline, CDR1 LGHNA and CDR2 YNFKEQ.

V and J are TRBV24-1 and TRBJ2-5, with D possibly being TRBD2 (7 bases). V lost 6 bases, J lost 5 bases, and 9 bases lay in between. CDR1 KGHDR and CDR2 SFDVKD come from the germline V gene. The CDR3 totals 12 residues. The CDR3 here is CATSRGGETQYF. The CDR3 DNA sequence: TGTGCCACCAGTAGGGGGGGGGAGACCCAGTACTTC.

This chain uses TRBV5-1 with TRBJ1-2; 9 bases fit TRBD1. Trimming took 3 bases from V and 7 from J; bases not matched to a gene: 7. Germline V gene lookup returns CDR1 SGHRS and CDR2 YFSETQ. This CDR3 comprises 14 residues. The CDR3 nucleotides are TGCGCCAGCAGCTCGGGACAGGGATGGGTTGGCTACACCTTC. Amino acids: CASSSGQGWVGYTF.

This clone has just a few counts. The chain uses TRBV15 and TRBJ1-5; no clear D gene. Germline CDR1 is LNHNV and CDR2 is YYDKDF (reference sequence). The V end was cut by 5 bases, the J end by 7 bases, with 15 bases between. The CDR3 consists of 14 residues. In nucleotides, the CDR3 is TGTGCCACCAGCCCCCGGTCCGGTTGGCAGCCCCAGCATTTT. This codes for CATSPRSGWQPQHF. Filled out from reference TRBV15 and TRBJ1-5, the complete variable domain reads DAMVIQNPRYQVTQFGKPVTLSCSQTLNHNVMYWYQQKSSQAPKLLFHYYDKDFNNEADTPDNFQSRRPNTSFCFLDIRSPGLGDTAMYLCATSPRSGWQPQHFGDGTRLSIL.

This sequence joins TRBV27 and TRBJ1-2; possibly TRBD1 for D (5 bases). Germline V CDR1 and CDR2: MNHEY, SMNVEV (reference sequence). The CDR3 has 13 amino acids. V lost 5 bases and J 8 bases, leaving 15 bases between the germline ends. DNA of the CDR3: TGTGCCAGCAGTCAATGGGGGGTGGGGGGCTACACCTTC. Its translation is CASSQWGVGGYTF.

The V call is TRBV7-6, the J call TRBJ2-7; the match to TRBD1 covers 7 bases. The V and J ends lost 5 bases and 5 bases, in that order; junction bases with no gene match: 12. The germline gives CDR1 SGHVS, CDR2 FNYEAQ. The CDR3 is made up of 15 amino acids. The DNA of the CDR3 is TGTGCCAGCAGCCGGCAGGGGGTCATGGGCGACGAGCAGTACTTC. It is translated as CASSRQGVMGDEQYF.

V is TRBV27 and J is TRBJ1-1, with D possibly being TRBD1 (6 bases). This CDR3 has 15 residues. The germline V gene encodes CDR1 MNHEY and CDR2 SMNVEV (reference sequence). The V end lost 6 bases, the J end lost 1 base, and 15 bases lay between the germline ends. CDR3 sequence: CASSQRGGKNTEAFF. The CDR3 nucleotides read TGTGCCAGCAGCCAAAGGGGGGGGAAGAACACTGAAGCTTTCTTT.

The chain carries TRBV4-3 and TRBJ2-2; perhaps TRBD1 as D (5 bases). V lost 1 base and J 6 bases, leaving 12 bases between the germline ends. The CDR3 loop spans 15 amino acids. Germline V gene lookup returns CDR1 LGHNA and CDR2 YSLEER. CDR3 protein: CASSQAVRGPGELFF. The CDR3 region has the DNA TGCGCCAGCAGCCAAGCAGTAAGGGGCCCCGGGGAGCTGTTTTTT.

CDR3 nucleotide sequence: TGTGCCAGTAGTATAGGGGCGGGGGGGAAGACCCAGTACTTC. This sequence encodes CASSIGAGGKTQYF. The gene calls are TRBV19 and TRBJ2-5, with TRBD2 matching 9 bases. The CDR3 sequence is 14 residues long. In germline, CDR1 is LNHDA, CDR2 SQIVND (reference sequence). Germline trimming cut 1 base from V and 6 bases from J; bases unmatched to any gene: 3.

This clone was seen a handful of times. The rearrangement uses TRBV15 and TRBJ2-7, with 15 bases identical to TRBD2. There are 16 residues in the CDR3. Germline CDR1 reads LNHNV; CDR2 reads YYDKDF (reference sequence). The V gene end was trimmed by 7 bases and the J gene end by 6 bases; junction bases not matched to a gene: 10. The DNA for the CDR3 is TGTGCCACCACCCCCGGAGGACTAGCGGGGGGGGGCGAGCAGTACTTC. It yields the protein CATTPGGLAGGGEQYF.

The V and J genes are TRBV4-2 and TRBJ1-2, with D possibly matching TRBD1 (6 bases). The CDR3 is 19 residues long. Trimming left V 0 bases short and J 4 bases short, with 24 bases between. The V gene's germline CDR1 is LGHNA and CDR2 YNFKEQ. This chain's CDR3 is CASSQDLLEGTSVFYGYTF. The DNA for the CDR3 is TGTGCCAGCAGCCAAGATCTTTTAGAGGGGACATCCGTTTTCTATGGCTACACCTTC.